The clone carrying this T cell receptor beta chain was recorded at least ten times. UMIs were added to TCR cDNA along with a universal primer site when it was made by 5'RACE template switching. MiXCR, applied by TCRdb to the 5' RACE reads, yields one record per CDR3 protein. The table lists over 100,000 distinct CDR3 sequences, roughly 8.9% of them singletons. The data were obtained in a study of T cells after yellow fever vaccination. Study-wide background: SMART-Seq v4 Ultra Low Input handled preparation of low-cell-number fractions.

The receptor comes from a man between 25 and 39 years old who received the YFV17D yellow fever vaccine. The specimen comprised CD8+ T cells sorted from PBMCs, sampled 45 days after the yellow fever booster vaccination.

This chain's CDR3 is CASSPGLAGAAVTQYF. The CDR3 coding sequence is TGTGCCAGCAGCCCCGGACTAGCGGGAGCGGCAGTTACGCAGTATTTT. V gene TRBV6-2 or TRBV6-3 combines with J gene TRBJ2-3, with TRBD2 matching over 13 bases. The CDR3 has 16 amino acids. V gave up 6 bases and J gave up 8 bases; unmatched junction bases: 11. Germline V gene data show CDR1 as MNHEY and CDR2 as SVGEGT.